This T cell receptor beta chain was found in a study of Ad26.COV2.S vaccination and SARS-CoV-2 variants. Study summary: Ad26.COV2.S arm of COV1001 included the donor.

Treatment reported: 19 received Ad26.COV2.S at low or high dose, single or two shots; about five received placebo; per-sample allocation not given. Vaccine and placebo recipients were sampled on day 63 after the first injection. Donation came from an adult in Boston who was aged 18-55 years. Assay: immunoSEQ multiplex PCR; the TCRdb copy retains only in-frame clones and omits some. The sample holds 300,000 to 400,000 clones; around nine tenths are singletons and the top ten take around 5.3%. Study-level points and caveats: After vaccination, substantial breadth of spike-specific CD8+ and CD4+ responses was reported. Estimates derived from TCR breadth and depth analyses may have underestimated total T cell responses.

From germline, CDR1 is LNHDA and CDR2 SQIVND (reference sequence). This CDR3 has 16 amino acids. V lost 2 bases to trimming and J lost 1 base, with 12 bases between them. Comments on this clone: Its antigen remains unidentified.

This clonotype was obtained from a person aged 18-65 years who received the Ad26.COV2.S COVID-19 vaccine or a placebo. The chain uses TRBV19 and TRBJ1-5; D ambiguous. The sample in question was peripheral blood, obtained in a trial of Ad26.COV2.S vaccine versus placebo. This CDR3 is CASSISFSGSNQPQHF. The CDR3 nucleotides are TGTGCCAGTAGTATATCTTTCTCGGGGAGCAATCAGCCCCAGCATTTT.